A selection of T cell receptor beta chains follows, all from one sample in a study of PD-1 blockade in classical Hodgkin lymphoma. Only in-frame clones appear in the TCRdb table, and some are missing; sequencing was by immunoSEQ multiplex PCR. In the table there are 25,000 to 30,000 clones, less than 80% of which are singletons. The specimen comprised CD4+ T cells from blood, sampled before the fourth cycle of nivolumab. The receptors shown here come from a human donor with classical Hodgkin lymphoma. CDR3s include the opening cysteine and the closing phenylalanine or tryptophan. D genes are given only for firm matches. Size is stated for part of the rows, as once, few or many counts, or as a class when the clone is expanded.

TRBV5-1	TRBJ2-7	15	-	-	CASSIETGQAGEQYF
TRBV5-4	TRBJ2-3	14	-	-	CASRADSGTDTQYF
TRBV4-3	TRBJ2-5	17	TRBD2	-	CASSAGLAGVPQETQYF
TRBV2	TRBJ1-2	14	-	-	CASVPDPWGYGYTF
TRBV27	TRBJ2-7	13	TRBD1	-	CASCRTGSYEQYF
TRBV30	TRBJ1-1	16	-	-	CAWRGPQGTPNTEAFF
TRBV2	TRBJ2-4	16	-	-	CASSGASSGAKNIQYF
TRBV19	TRBJ1-5	19	TRBD1	-	CASSIDRWTGTYSNQPQHF
TRBV7-7	TRBJ2-2	13	-	-	CASSSRGTGELFF
TRBV7-2	TRBJ1-3	15	-	once	CASSLVSARSDTIYF
TRBV25-1	TRBJ2-7	15	-	-	CASSDWTAKTYEQYF
TRBV7-9	TRBJ1-4	15	TRBD1	-	CASSLGQSTNEKLFF
TRBV5-1	TRBJ2-3	13	-	-	CASSLIGLDTQYF
TRBV5-1	TRBJ2-1	12	TRBD2	-	CASRLAGSEQFF
TRBV28	TRBJ2-5	16	TRBD2	-	CASSGGTSGFQETQYF
TRBV7-9	TRBJ2-5	15	TRBD2	once	CASSLGVAGTETQYF